This TCR beta chain was sequenced during a study of tumor-infiltrating lymphocytes in primary liver carcinoma. Extraction also yielded germline DNA, while blood RNA was obtained from unsorted whole blood. About this clonotype: The target antigen is unknown. This could be a read error, since a much larger clone is one nucleotide away.

Whole-study findings and limits: A significantly higher top-250-clone fraction was found in tumors than in blood (p = 0.039). Reduced overlap was seen in tumor-adjacent and tumor-blood pairs versus tumor region pairs.

TCR beta cDNA was reverse-transcribed from roughly 0.45 ug of total RNA. The reaction used a constant-region primer and ProtoScript II reverse transcriptase. The TCR beta library was amplified through three nested multiplex PCR rounds in a modified ARM-PCR procedure. A single record per CDR3 protein comes from TCRdb applying MiXCR to the multiplex PCR reads. The sample records approximately 300,000 distinct CDR3 sequences, about 60% being singletons. The receptor was derived from a man between 40 and 49 years old with primary liver carcinoma and hepatitis B virus infection. The specimen was peripheral blood.

CDR3 sequence: CASSSLGEGKNIQYF. As DNA, the CDR3 is TGTGCCAGCAGTTCCCTGGGAGAAGGCAAAAACATTCAGTACTTC. This rearrangement joins TRBV6-1 to TRBJ2-4; a possible D gene is TRBD2 (5 bases). The V gene's germline CDR1 is MNHNS and CDR2 SASEGT. This CDR3 has 15 amino acids. V was cut by 5 bases and J by 3 bases, with 14 bases left in between.